What follows are 30 T cell receptor beta chains derived from one specimen sequenced in a study of blood T cell repertoires in COVID-19. Sequenced by immunoSEQ multiplex PCR; TCRdb stores in-frame clones only, minus some. The sample has under 300,000 clones, 87% seen once. Sequencing used peripheral blood. Receptors were obtained from a man between 60 and 75 years old who had recovered from COVID-19.

The chain has TRBV3-1 (or the pseudogene TRBV3-2) and TRBJ1-4; no clear D gene. Trimming stripped 0 bases from V and 0 bases from J, with 14 bases between. The CDR3 covers 18 residues. Germline V gives CDR1 LGHDT, CDR2 YNNKEL (reference sequence). In DNA, the CDR3 is TGTGCCAGCAGCCAAGATAGGCCCGTAGCTTCAACTAATGAAAAACTGTTTTTT. This gives the protein CASSQDRPVASTNEKLFF.

This rearrangement joins TRBV2 to TRBJ2-1; 10 nucleotides line up with TRBD1. Per the germline V gene, CDR1 is SNHLY and CDR2 is FYNNEI. V shed 5 bases, J shed 6 bases, and the junction held 4 bases outside the gene matches. CDR3 size: 14 residues. CDR3 in amino acids: CASSRDRGVNEQFF. DNA for the CDR3: TGTGCCAGCAGTCGGGACAGGGGTGTCAATGAGCAGTTCTTC.

This clone was seen once. The V call is TRBV12-3 or TRBV12-4, the J call TRBJ2-1, with D uncertain. The CDR3 has 13 amino acids. V was cut by 5 bases and J by 5 bases, with 10 bases left in between. Written as DNA, the CDR3 is TGTGCCAGCAGTAATTATATTGACAATGAGCAGTTCTTC. It specifies CASSNYIDNEQFF.

The chain links TRBV6-6 to TRBJ1-2, with 10 bases fitting TRBD1. V lost 6 bases to trimming and J lost 1 base; unmatched junction nucleotides: 5. CDR1 is MNHNY and CDR2 is SVGAGI in the germline V gene (reference sequence). The CDR3 is 15 amino acids. Written as DNA, the CDR3 is TGTGCCAGCAGAGCCGGGACAGGGGTTAACTATGGCTACACCTTC. It yields the protein CASRAGTGVNYGYTF.

The chain uses TRBV5-6 and TRBJ1-6; D remains ambiguous. The CDR3 loop spans 16 amino acids. The ends were cut back, 0 bases at V and 4 bases at J, with 11 bases in the middle. Germline values: CDR1 SGHDT, CDR2 YYEEEE. The CDR3 DNA sequence: TGTGCCAGCAGCTTGGCCTCAGGAACATATAATTCACCCCTCCACTTT. Protein sequence: CASSLASGTYNSPLHF.

As for this clone: At the DNA level, this CDR3 is encoded by other sequences in the same sample as well. The chain has TRBV18 and TRBJ1-2; the match to TRBD1 covers 9 bases. The CDR3 totals 15 residues. Losses at the gene ends were 0 bases for V and 6 bases for J; bases not matched to a gene: 5. CDR1 and CDR2 (germline): KGHSH, LQKENI. The CDR3 reads CASSPPGQGEHGYTF. For the CDR3, the DNA is TGTGCCAGCTCACCACCGGGACAGGGTGAGCATGGCTACACCTTC.

CDR3 sequence reads: CASSITIASGHEQFF. In DNA, the CDR3 is TGTGCCAGCTCAATCACCATAGCTAGCGGCCATGAGCAGTTCTTC. V and J are TRBV18 and TRBJ2-1; 7 bases fit TRBD2. Germline-derived CDR1 and CDR2 are KGHSH and LQKENI. The CDR3 consists of 15 residues. V trimming: 5 bases; J trimming: 8 bases; junction bases outside the gene matches: 12.

The V call is TRBV2, the J call TRBJ2-3; D perhaps matches TRBD2 (7 bases). V was pared by 7 bases and J by 0 bases, with 17 bases between. The CDR3 sequence is 16 residues long. Germline V gives CDR1 SNHLY, CDR2 FYNNEI. This CDR3 is CASILRGGLSTDTQYF. CDR3 in DNA: TGTGCCAGCATCTTAAGGGGGGGCTTGAGCACAGATACGCAGTATTTT.

This chain links TRBV3-1 (or the pseudogene TRBV3-2) with TRBJ1-2, with D tentatively TRBD1 (6 bases). Germline CDR1 is LGHDT and CDR2 is YNNKEL (reference sequence). The CDR3 spans 17 residues. V lost 5 bases, J lost 4 bases, and 23 bases lay in between. CDR3 amino acids: CASSALIGQGNSYGYTF. The CDR3 coding sequence is TGTGCCAGCAGCGCGCTAATCGGGCAGGGGAATAGCTATGGCTACACCTTC.

The chain links TRBV18 to TRBJ1-2; unclear D gene. Trimming removed 2 bases at V and 6 bases at J, with 7 bases between. The CDR3 is 12 residues long. The V gene's germline CDR1 is KGHSH and CDR2 LQKENI. As DNA, the CDR3 is TGTGCCAGCTCACCAAACACCGATGGCTACACCTTC. It yields the protein CASSPNTDGYTF.

The V call is TRBV6-6, the J call TRBJ1-2; the match to TRBD1 covers 10 bases. The V segment lost 6 bases and the J segment 2 bases; nucleotides outside the gene matches: 9. Per germline, CDR1 MNHNY and CDR2 SVGAGI (reference sequence). This CDR3 comprises 16 residues. The DNA for the CDR3 is TGTGCCAGCAGCCCGGACAGGGGGGGACGGAACTATGGCTACACCTTC. Its protein is CASSPDRGGRNYGYTF.

The V gene is TRBV28, the J gene TRBJ2-1; TRBD2 matches at 12 bases. Per germline, CDR1 MDHEN and CDR2 SYDVKM. The CDR3 contains 15 residues. The V and J ends lost 6 bases and 8 bases, in that order; junction bases with no gene match: 8. This chain's CDR3 is CASRSPSGGVHEQFF. CDR3 nucleotide sequence: TGTGCCAGCAGATCGCCTAGCGGGGGGGTGCATGAGCAGTTCTTC.

The chain uses TRBV18 and TRBJ1-5, with 7 bases lining up with TRBD1. The CDR3 runs 17 residues. CDR1 is KGHSH, CDR2 LQKENI, per germline. V trimming: 4 bases; J trimming: 0 bases; junction bases outside the gene matches: 9. As DNA, the CDR3 is TGTGCCAGCTCACTGAGTGGGACAGCCGATAGCAATCAGCCCCAGCATTTT. Encoded protein: CASSLSGTADSNQPQHF.

V gene TRBV5-6 combines with J gene TRBJ2-7; 11 bases are shared with TRBD1. The germline gives CDR1 SGHDT, CDR2 YYEEEE. CDR3 length: 15 residues. V shed 4 bases and J 1 base; nucleotides not matched to a gene: 4. The CDR3: CASSLGQGASYEQYF. Written as DNA, the CDR3 is TGTGCCAGCAGCCTAGGACAGGGGGCTTCCTACGAGCAGTACTTC.

This chain connects TRBV9 to TRBJ1-2, with D perhaps matching TRBD1 (5 bases). V was clipped by 4 bases and J by 3 bases, with 13 bases between them. Germline V gene data show CDR1 as SGDLS and CDR2 as YYNGEE. This CDR3 region has 14 residues. The CDR3, as DNA: TGTGCCAGCAGCCCCTTGGGGCCCTACTATGGCTACACCTTC. It codes for CASSPLGPYYGYTF. The complete variable domain, with remaining parts taken from reference TRBV9 and TRBJ1-2, reads DSGVTQTPKHLITATGQRVTLRCSPRSGDLSVYWYQQSLDQGLQFLIQYYNGEERAKGNILERFSAQQFPDLHSELNLSSLELGDSALYFCASSPLGPYYGYTFGSGTRLTVV.

The V call is TRBV3-1 (or the pseudogene TRBV3-2), the J call TRBJ1-1; D gene unclear. Trimming left V 1 base short and J 2 bases short, with 11 bases between. The CDR3 runs 15 residues. The germline CDR1 and CDR2 sequences are LGHDT and YNNKEL (reference sequence). CDR3 amino acids: CASSQGHSYNTEAFF. In DNA form, the CDR3 reads TGTGCCAGCAGCCAAGGTCACAGCTATAACACTGAAGCTTTCTTT.

The chain couples TRBV5-1 to TRBJ2-3; D not resolved. The germline V and J ends were trimmed by 2 bases and 0 bases, with 7 bases remaining between them. In germline, CDR1 is SGHRS, CDR2 YFSETQ. The CDR3 contains 14 residues. Here the CDR3 reads CASSLVRSTDTQYF. In DNA, the CDR3 is TGCGCCAGCAGCTTAGTCAGAAGCACAGATACGCAGTATTTT. Based on the CDR3 plus reference TRBV5-1 and TRBJ2-3, the full variable domain is KAGVTQTPRYLIKTRGQQVTLSCSPISGHRSVSWYQQTPGQGLQFLFEYFSETQRNKGNFPGRFSGRQFSNSRSEMNVSTLELGDSALYLCASSLVRSTDTQYFGPGTRLTVL.

V is TRBV24-1 and J is TRBJ1-4, with D perhaps matching TRBD1 (5 bases). Deletions cut 6 bases from V and 0 bases from J, with 10 bases between. The CDR3 loop spans 15 amino acids. Germline lookup yields CDR1 KGHDR and CDR2 SFDVKD. Here the CDR3 reads CATSPGRATNEKLFF. DNA of the CDR3: TGTGCCACCAGTCCAGGGAGGGCAACTAATGAAAAACTGTTTTTT.

This clone was picked up a small number of times. The J gene is TRBJ1-6, the V gene TRBV2, with TRBD1 matching over 10 bases. Per germline, CDR1 SNHLY and CDR2 FYNNEI. CDR3 length: 15 residues. The trim removed 8 bases at V and 7 bases at J, leaving 8 bases unmatched. The DNA for the CDR3 is TGTGCCAGCGGTTTGACGGGACAGGGGAATTCACCCCTCCACTTT. Protein sequence: CASGLTGQGNSPLHF.

This chain connects TRBV10-3 to TRBJ1-5, with D possibly being TRBD1 (5 bases). Germline-derived CDR1 and CDR2 are ENHRY and SYGVKD. Trimming took off 8 bases at V and 4 bases at J, with 9 bases between the two ends. The CDR3 runs 12 residues. The CDR3 DNA is TGTGCCATCGCAGGGCGAAATCAGCCCCAGCATTTT. Translation gives CAIAGRNQPQHF.

This clone was counted once. The rearrangement uses TRBV27 and TRBJ2-7, with TRBD1 matching over 9 bases. The CDR3 spans 14 residues. V lost 5 bases and J lost 4; bases outside the gene matches: 6. Germline values: CDR1 MNHEY, CDR2 SMNVEV (reference sequence). DNA for the CDR3: TGTGCCAGCAGTCAACAGGGGGCGCCGTACGAGCAGTACTTC. This codes for CASSQQGAPYEQYF.

This chain links TRBV21-1 with TRBJ1-4; TRBD1 is the table's D call and was not checked against the DNA. TRBV21-1 is listed as a pseudogene. The CDR3 is made up of 14 amino acids. The CDR3 DNA sequence: TGTGCCAGCAACACGGACAGTTTGAATGAAAAACTGTTTTTT. It yields the protein CASNTDSLNEKLFF.

The chain joins TRBV5-1 to TRBJ2-7; TRBD2 aligns across 10 bases. Germline V gives CDR1 SGHRS, CDR2 YFSETQ. The CDR3 spans 14 residues. V was pared by 0 bases and J by 4 bases, with 1 base of the junction left unmatched. The CDR3 DNA sequence: TGCGCCAGCAGCTTGGCTAGCGGGGGTTACGAGCAGTACGTC. This translates into CASSLASGGYEQYV.

This clone came up once. This chain uses TRBV6-2 or TRBV6-3 with TRBJ1-2, with 7 bases lining up with TRBD1. V shed 6 bases, J shed 8 bases, and the junction held 3 bases outside the gene matches. The germline V gene encodes CDR1 MNHEY and CDR2 SVGEGT. The CDR3 is 11 amino acids. This chain's CDR3 is CASSRTGGYTF. As DNA, the CDR3 is TGTGCCAGCAGCAGGACAGGAGGCTACACCTTC.

V is TRBV19 and J is TRBJ1-1; D gene unclear. The CDR3 spans 12 residues. V gave up 6 bases and J gave up 5 bases, with 10 bases separating them. Germline loops: CDR1 LNHDA, CDR2 SQIVND (reference sequence). The DNA of the CDR3 is TGTGCCAGTAGGAATAGAGGAACTGAAGCTTTCTTT. The encoded protein is CASRNRGTEAFF.

The J gene is TRBJ2-5, the V gene TRBV5-4; the D gene is possibly TRBD2 (6 bases). Germline assignment: CDR1 SGHNT and CDR2 YYREEE (reference sequence). The CDR3 covers 16 residues. With 1 base removed from V and 5 bases from J, the gap between germline ends came to 18 bases. CDR3: CASSLYGRSAGETQYF. The DNA of the CDR3 is TGTGCCAGCAGCTTGTATGGCAGGTCCGCGGGGGAGACCCAGTACTTC. The variable domain in full, completed from reference TRBV5-4 and TRBJ2-5, reads ETGVTQSPTHLIKTRGQQVTLRCSSQSGHNTVSWYQQALGQGPQFIFQYYREEENGRGNFPPRFSGLQFPNYSSELNVNALELDDSALYLCASSLYGRSAGETQYFGPGTRLLVL.

The chain carries TRBV5-1 and TRBJ1-1; TRBD1 agrees at 7 bases. Germline CDR1 reads SGHRS; CDR2 reads YFSETQ. Trimming took 3 bases from V and 1 from J; bases not matched to a gene: 6. This CDR3 is built from 15 residues. This CDR3 is CASSWGTEANTEAFF. DNA of the CDR3: TGCGCCAGCAGCTGGGGGACAGAGGCGAACACTGAAGCTTTCTTT.

Only a few counts were recorded for this clone. This chain links TRBV9 with TRBJ1-1; 9 nucleotides match TRBD1. The length of the CDR3 is 13 residues. The trim removed 5 bases at V and 11 bases at J, leaving 10 bases unmatched. The germline gives CDR1 SGDLS, CDR2 YYNGEE. The DNA of the CDR3 is TGTGCCAGCAGAATCGCGGACAGGGGTTTTGCTTTCTTT. Amino acid sequence: CASRIADRGFAFF.

The J gene is TRBJ1-5, the V gene TRBV9; tentative D call: TRBD1 (5 bases). Germline CDR1 SGDLS, CDR2 YYNGEE. V lost 2 bases to trimming and J lost 0 bases, with 9 bases between them. The CDR3 consists of 15 residues. CDR3: CASSVGGYSNQPQHF. The CDR3 bases are TGTGCCAGCAGCGTCGGGGGATATAGCAATCAGCCCCAGCATTTT. The variable domain in full, with the rest retrieved from reference TRBV9 and TRBJ1-5, is DSGVTQTPKHLITATGQRVTLRCSPRSGDLSVYWYQQSLDQGLQFLIQYYNGEERAKGNILERFSAQQFPDLHSELNLSSLELGDSALYFCASSVGGYSNQPQHFGDGTRLSIL.

The chain links TRBV19 to TRBJ1-6; 10 positions match TRBD1. This CDR3 contains 15 residues. Per germline, CDR1 LNHDA and CDR2 SQIVND (reference sequence). The V gene end was trimmed by 4 bases and the J gene end by 7 bases; junction bases not matched to a gene: 4. The CDR3: CASSRSDRGNSPLHF. DNA for the CDR3: TGTGCCAGTAGTAGGTCGGACAGGGGGAATTCACCCCTCCACTTT.